This TCR beta chain was documented in a study of identical twins. This CDR3 contains 15 residues. V lost 5 bases to trimming and J lost 3 bases; unmatched junction nucleotides: 6. TCRdb recomputed calls from the 5' RACE reads with MiXCR, one row per CDR3 protein. The sample includes some 730,000 distinct CDR3 sequences, around a sixth of them seen just once. These sequences were also reported in another study, on T cells expressing NK-cell markers.

What was sequenced was PBMCs. J is TRBJ2-2 and V is TRBV12-3 or TRBV12-4, with 7 nucleotides matching TRBD2. The origin of this receptor is a woman aged 18-29 years in good health. CDR3 amino acids: CASSPRAGYTGELFF. As DNA, the CDR3 is TGTGCCAGCAGTCCCCGAGCGGGGTACACCGGGGAGCTGTTTTTT.